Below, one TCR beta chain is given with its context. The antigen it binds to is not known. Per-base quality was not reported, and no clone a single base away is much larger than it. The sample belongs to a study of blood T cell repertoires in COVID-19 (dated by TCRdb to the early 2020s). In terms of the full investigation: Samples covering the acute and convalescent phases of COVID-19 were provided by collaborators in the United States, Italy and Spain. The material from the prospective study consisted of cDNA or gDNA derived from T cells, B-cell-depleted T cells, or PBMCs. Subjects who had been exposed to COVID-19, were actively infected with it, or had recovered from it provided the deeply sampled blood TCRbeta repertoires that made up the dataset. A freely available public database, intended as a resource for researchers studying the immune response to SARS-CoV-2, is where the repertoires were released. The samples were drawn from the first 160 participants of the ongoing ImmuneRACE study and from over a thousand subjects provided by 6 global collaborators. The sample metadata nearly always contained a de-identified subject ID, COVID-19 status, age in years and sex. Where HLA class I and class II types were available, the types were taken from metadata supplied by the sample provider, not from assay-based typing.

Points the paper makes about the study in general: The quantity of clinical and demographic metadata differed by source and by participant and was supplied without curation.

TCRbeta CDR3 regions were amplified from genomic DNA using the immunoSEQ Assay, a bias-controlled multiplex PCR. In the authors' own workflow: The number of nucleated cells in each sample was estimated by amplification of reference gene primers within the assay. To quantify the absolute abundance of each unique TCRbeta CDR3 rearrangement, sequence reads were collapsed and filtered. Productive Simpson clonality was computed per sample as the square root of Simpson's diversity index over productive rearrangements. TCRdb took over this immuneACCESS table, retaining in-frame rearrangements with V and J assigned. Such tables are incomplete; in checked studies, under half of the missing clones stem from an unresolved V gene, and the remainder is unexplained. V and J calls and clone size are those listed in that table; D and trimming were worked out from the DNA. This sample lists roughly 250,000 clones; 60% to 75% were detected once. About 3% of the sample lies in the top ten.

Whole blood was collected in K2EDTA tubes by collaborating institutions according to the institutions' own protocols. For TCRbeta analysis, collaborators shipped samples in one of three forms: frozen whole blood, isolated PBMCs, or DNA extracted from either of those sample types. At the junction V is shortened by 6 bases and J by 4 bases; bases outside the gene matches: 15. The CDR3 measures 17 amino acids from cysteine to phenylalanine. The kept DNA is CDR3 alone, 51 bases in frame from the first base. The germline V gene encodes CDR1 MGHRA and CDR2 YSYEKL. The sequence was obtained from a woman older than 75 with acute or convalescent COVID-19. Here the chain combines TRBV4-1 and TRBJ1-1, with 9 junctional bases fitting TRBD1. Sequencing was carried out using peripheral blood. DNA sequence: TGCGCCAGCAGATCCACAGGGGGCGGCCGGGGGAGCACTGAAGCTTTCTTT. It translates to CASRSTGGGRGSTEAFF.